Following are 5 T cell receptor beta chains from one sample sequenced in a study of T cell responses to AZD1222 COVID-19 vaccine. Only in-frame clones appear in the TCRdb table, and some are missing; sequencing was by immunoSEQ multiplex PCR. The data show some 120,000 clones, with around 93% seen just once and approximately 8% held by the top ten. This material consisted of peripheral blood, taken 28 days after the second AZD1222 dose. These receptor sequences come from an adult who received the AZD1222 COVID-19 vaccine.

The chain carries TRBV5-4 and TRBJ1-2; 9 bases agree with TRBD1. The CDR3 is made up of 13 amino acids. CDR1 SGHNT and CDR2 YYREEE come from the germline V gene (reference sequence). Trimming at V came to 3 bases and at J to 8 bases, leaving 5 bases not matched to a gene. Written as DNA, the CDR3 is TGTGCCAGCAGCTGGGACAGGGAATACGGCTACACCTTC. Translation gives CASSWDREYGYTF.

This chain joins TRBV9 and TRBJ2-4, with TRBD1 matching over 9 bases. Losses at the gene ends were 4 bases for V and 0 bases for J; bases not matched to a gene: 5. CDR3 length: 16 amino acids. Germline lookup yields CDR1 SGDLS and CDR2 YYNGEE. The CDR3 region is CASSPGQGIAKNIQYF. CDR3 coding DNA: TGTGCCAGCAGCCCAGGACAGGGGATAGCCAAAAACATTCAGTACTTC.

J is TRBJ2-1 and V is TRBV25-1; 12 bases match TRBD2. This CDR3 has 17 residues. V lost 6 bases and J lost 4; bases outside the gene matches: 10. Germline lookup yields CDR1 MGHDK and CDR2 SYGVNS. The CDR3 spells CASSALAGGSRYNEQFF. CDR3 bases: TGTGCCAGCAGCGCCCTAGCGGGAGGGAGTCGGTACAATGAGCAGTTCTTC.

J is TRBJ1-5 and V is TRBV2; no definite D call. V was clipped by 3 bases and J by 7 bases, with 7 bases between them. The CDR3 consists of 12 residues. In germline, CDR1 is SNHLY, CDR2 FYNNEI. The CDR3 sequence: CASSDELQPQHF. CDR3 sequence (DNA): TGTGCCAGCAGTGATGAACTACAGCCCCAGCATTTT.

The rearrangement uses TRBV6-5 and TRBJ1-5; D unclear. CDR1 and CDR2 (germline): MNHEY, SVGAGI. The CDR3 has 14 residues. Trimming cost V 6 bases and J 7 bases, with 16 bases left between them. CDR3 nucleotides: TGTGCCAGCAGCCCCACAATCCCACGGCAGCCCCAGCATTTT. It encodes CASSPTIPRQPQHF.